This TCR beta chain was observed in a study of blood T cell repertoires in COVID-19. Study-level information: Samples of COVID-19 (acute and convalescent) were obtained from the United States, Italy and Spain. Nucleic acid was either cDNA or gDNA, and it came from T cells, B-cell-depleted T cells, or PBMCs.

Germline CDR1 SGHVS, CDR2 FQNEAQ. Trimming took 5 bases from V and 7 from J, leaving 17 bases between them. The CDR3 runs 15 residues. Per the study methods: Cell counts per sample came from amplifying reference gene primers. Produced via immunoSEQ multiplex PCR; TCRdb's table is partial and in-frame only. V, J and clone size reflect that table, while D and trimming were determined from the DNA. The data contain about 46,000 clones, about 88% of them singletons. The rearrangement uses TRBV7-8 and TRBJ2-2; weak D call: TRBD2 (7 bases). The sample was peripheral blood. The receptor was isolated from a man in his forties or fifties with active COVID-19. Here the CDR3 DNA reads TGTGCCAGCAGCCTCCGGGGGGCCCTAGGCGGGGAGCTGTTTTTT. Amino acid sequence: CASSLRGALGGELFF.